Presented here are 15 T cell receptor beta chains from one specimen sequenced in a study of blood T cell repertoires in COVID-19. The repertoire was sequenced with immunoSEQ multiplex PCR; TCRdb's copy has only in-frame clones and lacks some. This sample yields about 330,000 clones, of which roughly nine tenths are seen a single time; around 18% belongs to the top ten. The sample taken for sequencing was PBMCs or T cells enriched from blood (not recorded which). All receptors derive from a woman younger than 45 who had recovered from COVID-19.

The V and J genes are TRBV7-9 and TRBJ2-2; perhaps TRBD2 as D (5 bases). The CDR3 spans 14 residues. V shed 5 bases and J shed 6 bases, with 13 bases lying between them. CDR1 and CDR2 (germline): SEHNR, FQNEAQ (reference sequence). The CDR3 DNA reads TGTGCCAGCAGCCACCCAACTAGTCCCGGGGAGCTGTTTTTT. This translates into CASSHPTSPGELFF. The whole variable domain, filled in from reference TRBV7-9 and TRBJ2-2, reads DTGVSQNPRHKITKRGQNVTFRCDPISEHNRLYWYRQTLGQGPEFLTYFQNEAQLEKSRLLSDRFSAERPKGSFSTLEIQRTEQGDSAMYLCASSHPTSPGELFFGEGSRLTVL.

The genes are TRBV2 and TRBJ2-5, with D possibly TRBD1 on 5 matching bases. The germline V gene encodes CDR1 SNHLY and CDR2 FYNNEI. CDR3 length equals 15 residues. Between the trimmed V and J ends, which lost 1 base and 1 base, there was a span of 10 bases. CDR3 sequence (DNA): TGTGCCAGCAGTGAAGAGGGGATCCCCCAAGAGACCCAGTACTTC. Its protein product is CASSEEGIPQETQYF.

The rearrangement uses TRBV27 and TRBJ2-1; D is undetermined. Trimming shortened V by 9 bases and J by 11 bases, and 20 bases separated the two germline ends. The CDR3 extends over 13 amino acids. Germline CDR1 is MNHEY and CDR2 is SMNVEV (reference sequence). The CDR3 protein is CASSPAHPVKQFF. The DNA of the CDR3 is TGTGCCAGTAGCCCCGCCCACCCGGTGAAGCAGTTCTTC.

The CDR3 loop reads CAWSVPRGGPDTQYF. The CDR3 DNA follows: TGTGCCTGGAGTGTACCCCGGGGGGGTCCAGATACGCAGTATTTT. V gene TRBV30 combines with J gene TRBJ2-3; the match to TRBD2 covers 8 bases. Germline CDR1 GTSNPN, CDR2 SVGIG (reference sequence). V was clipped by 0 bases and J by 4 bases; unmatched bases: 6. This CDR3 has 15 amino acids.

This sequence joins TRBV28 and TRBJ1-2; D possibly corresponds to TRBD1 (6 bases). V was trimmed by 2 bases and J by 4 bases, leaving 17 bases between them. The CDR3 runs 16 residues. The V gene's germline CDR1 is MDHEN and CDR2 SYDVKM. CDR3 protein: CASSLIATGQGYGYTF. The CDR3 DNA follows: TGTGCCAGCAGTTTAATAGCTACAGGGCAGGGCTATGGCTACACCTTC.

In this sample, this clone turned up once. V and J are TRBV30 and TRBJ2-1; D possibly corresponds to TRBD1 (6 bases). The CDR3 loop spans 15 amino acids. Germline CDR1 and CDR2: GTSNPN and SVGIG (reference sequence). V lost 3 bases and J 0 bases, leaving 12 bases between the germline ends. CDR3 bases: TGTGCCTGGAGCAACAGGGACGGCTCCTACAATGAGCAGTTCTTC. Amino acids: CAWSNRDGSYNEQFF.

This chain connects TRBV5-4 to TRBJ2-3; perhaps TRBD1 as D (6 bases). Per germline, CDR1 SGHNT and CDR2 YYREEE (reference sequence). Trimming removed 0 bases at V and 4 bases at J, with 24 bases between. This CDR3 has 19 amino acids. The CDR3 DNA is TGTGCCAGCAGCTTGGCCGGTCCACGGGACATCCTTAGCGCAGATACGCAGTATTTT. Protein sequence: CASSLAGPRDILSADTQYF.

The genes are TRBV30 and TRBJ2-3; TRBD1 might be the D (5 bases). The CDR3 is made up of 13 amino acids. Between the trimmed V and J ends, which lost 3 bases and 6 bases, there was a span of 13 bases. Germline CDR1 and CDR2: GTSNPN and SVGIG (reference sequence). In DNA, the CDR3 is TGTGCCTGGAGCGCCAGGTGGGGCGATACGCAGTATTTT. Translating gives CAWSARWGDTQYF. Full variable domain (outside the CDR3, taken from reference TRBV30 and TRBJ2-3): SQTIHQWPATLVQPVGSPLSLECTVEGTSNPNLYWYRQAAGRGLQLLFYSVGIGQISSEVPQNLSASRPQDRQFILSSKKLLLSDSGFYLCAWSARWGDTQYFGPGTRLTVL.

The CDR3 loop is CAGLAGGGHEQFF. CDR3 nucleotide sequence: TGTGCCGGGCTAGCGGGGGGGGGTCATGAGCAGTTCTTC. This chain links TRBV30 with TRBJ2-1, with TRBD2 matching 12 bases. This CDR3 contains 13 residues. J gave up 8 bases and V 8 bases, and 7 bases lay outside the gene matches. Looked up from germline, CDR1 is GTSNPN and CDR2 is SVGIG (reference sequence). Complete variable domain (other parts from reference TRBV30 and TRBJ2-1): SQTIHQWPATLVQPVGSPLSLECTVEGTSNPNLYWYRQAAGRGLQLLFYSVGIGQISSEVPQNLSASRPQDRQFILSSKKLLLSDSGFYLCAGLAGGGHEQFFGPGTRLTVL.

This clone was observed a single time. The gene calls are TRBV4-2 and TRBJ2-2; D gene uncertain. V was shortened by 1 base and J by 10 bases, with 4 bases between the two germline ends. The V gene's germline CDR1 is LGHNA and CDR2 YNFKEQ. This CDR3 spans 11 amino acids. For the CDR3, the DNA is TGTGCCAGCAGCCAAGGGGCGGAGCTGTTTTTT. Translation: CASSQGAELFF.

The chain couples TRBV2 to TRBJ1-1; unclear D gene. The CDR3 consists of 14 residues. CDR1 SNHLY and CDR2 FYNNEI come from the germline V gene. The V end lost 7 bases, the J end lost 1 base, and 13 bases lay between the germline ends. DNA for the CDR3: TGTGCCAGCATCAAGTCGGAGGGGAACACTGAAGCTTTCTTT. It specifies CASIKSEGNTEAFF.

The table lists this clone with a count of one. The chain uses TRBV5-6 and TRBJ2-2, with 7 bases that match TRBD2. V lost 4 bases, J lost 1 base, and 1 base stayed unmatched. The CDR3 runs 14 residues. The V gene's germline CDR1 is SGHDT and CDR2 YYEEEE. CDR3 amino acids: CASSRGGNTGELFF. As DNA, the CDR3 is TGTGCCAGCAGCCGCGGGGGGAACACCGGGGAGCTGTTTTTT.

As DNA, the CDR3 is TGTGCCAGCAGTGAAGTCCGGGACACTGAAGCTTTCTTT. Amino acids: CASSEVRDTEAFF. This chain connects TRBV6-1 to TRBJ1-1; D gene unclear. V shed 1 base and J shed 3 bases, with 6 bases lying between them. The germline V gene encodes CDR1 MNHNS and CDR2 SASEGT. The CDR3 consists of 13 residues.

This chain joins TRBV19 and TRBJ1-5; 7 bases align to TRBD1. CDR1 and CDR2 (germline): LNHDA, SQIVND (reference sequence). The CDR3 loop spans 15 amino acids. The ends lost 5 bases at V and 2 bases at J; junction bases unmatched: 6. CDR3 in DNA: TGTGCCAGTAGTGGTCGACAGGGAGGCAATCAGCCCCAGCATTTT. As protein: CASSGRQGGNQPQHF.

V gene TRBV10-3 combines with J gene TRBJ2-7; TRBD2 is a possible D gene (6 bases). This CDR3 spans 13 amino acids. V was pared by 4 bases and J by 4 bases, with 11 bases between. CDR1 and CDR2 from the germline V gene are ENHRY and SYGVKD. This CDR3 is CAISGGTGYEQYF. CDR3 DNA sequence: TGTGCCATCAGTGGCGGGACCGGTTACGAGCAGTACTTC.